This TCR beta chain was recorded in a study of T cells after yellow fever vaccination. Findings and caveats of the study: Booster sampling recovered most clones from primary vaccination (approximately 96% CD4, around 90% CD8). Abundant clonotypes from the bulk population could get into FACS-sorted repertoires as contaminants.

Ten or more counts support this clonotype. Its target is not known. Template-switching 5'RACE yielded the TCR cDNA; a universal primer site and UMIs were added in the process. Each CDR3 protein is one row after TCRdb ran MiXCR on the 5' RACE reads. The profile shows about 330,000 distinct CDR3 sequences, around 7% of them singletons. V dropped 0 bases and J dropped 7 bases, with 16 bases sitting between them. The CDR3 has 15 residues. From germline, CDR1 is SGHRS and CDR2 YFSETQ. This clonotype was obtained from a man younger than 35 who received the YFV17D yellow fever vaccine. J is TRBJ1-2 and V is TRBV5-1, with D maybe TRBD1 (5 bases). This sample comprised PBMCs, obtained 45 days after the first yellow fever vaccination. The CDR3 spells CASSLGTGTWGGYTF. The DNA of the CDR3 is TGCGCCAGCAGCTTGGGTACCGGGACGTGGGGTGGCTACACCTTC.